Below, 9 T cell receptor beta chains from the same sample are listed, as sequenced in a study of T cells in Graves' hyperthyroidism and ophthalmopathy. RNA transcripts yielded amplified TCR beta CDR3 regions. TCR CDR3 regions were first amplified by RT-PCR with HTBI primers. TCRdb re-derived calls from the multiplex PCR reads in MiXCR, one entry per CDR3 protein. The sample contains roughly 740,000 distinct CDR3 sequences, roughly 15% of which appear only once. The source material was blood. The receptors originated from a man between 18 and 29 years old with Graves' hyperthyroidism.

At least ten counts were recorded for this clonotype. The V gene is TRBV30, the J gene TRBJ1-5, with a tentative D call TRBD1 (5 bases). Trimming shortened V by 2 bases and J by 3 bases, and 14 bases separated the two germline ends. The germline gives CDR1 GTSNPN, CDR2 SVGIG (reference sequence). The CDR3 sequence is 15 residues long. Here the CDR3 DNA reads TGTGCCTGGAGTCATCGGGACTTCCCCAATCAGCCCCAGCATTTT. It is translated as CAWSHRDFPNQPQHF.

This clonotype was picked up a small number of times. CDR3 loop: CASSVGRMNTEAFF. The CDR3 coding sequence is TGTGCCAGCAGCGTGGGACGGATGAACACTGAAGCTTTCTTT. J is TRBJ1-1 and V is TRBV9; tentatively, D is TRBD1 (5 bases). This CDR3 spans 14 amino acids. The V and J ends lost 2 bases and 0 bases respectively, with 8 bases between them. CDR1 is SGDLS and CDR2 is YYNGEE in the germline V gene.

This clonotype was seen at least ten times. The rearrangement links TRBV20-1 to TRBJ2-5; 8 nucleotides align to TRBD1. The CDR3 runs to 14 residues. Germline V gene lookup returns CDR1 DFQATT and CDR2 SNEGSKA (reference sequence). Losses at the gene ends were 5 bases for V and 4 bases for J; bases not matched to a gene: 9. The CDR3 spells CSALPQGAGETQYF. The CDR3 coding sequence is TGCAGTGCTCTGCCCCAGGGGGCTGGAGAGACCCAGTACTTC.

This clonotype has only a few counts. V is TRBV27 and J is TRBJ1-4; 12 nucleotides line up with TRBD1. This CDR3 region has 12 residues. The J segment lost 10 bases and the V segment lost 8 bases, leaving 2 bases of the junction unmatched. Germline V gives CDR1 MNHEY, CDR2 SMNVEV (reference sequence). CDR3 sequence reads: CASGTGGRKLFF. The CDR3 DNA sequence: TGTGCCAGCGGGACAGGGGGCCGAAAACTGTTTTTT.

This clonotype was observed at least ten times. The V call is TRBV12-5, the J call TRBJ1-1, with unresolved D. Germline V gene sequence: CDR1 LGHNT, CDR2 FRNRAP. V was shortened by 7 bases and J by 0 bases, with 9 bases between the two germline ends. The CDR3 length is 13 residues. The CDR3 coding sequence is TGTGCTAGTGCCTTTAGTTTGAACACTGAAGCTTTCTTT. This sequence encodes CASAFSLNTEAFF. Together with reference TRBV12-5 and TRBJ1-1, the CDR3 gives the full variable domain: DARVTQTPRHKVTEMGQEVTMRCQPILGHNTVFWYRQTMMQGLELLAYFRNRAPLDDSGMPKDRFSAEMPDATLATLKIQPSEPRDSAVYFCASAFSLNTEAFFGQGTRLTVV.

The CDR3: CASSQERGGTYEQYF. In DNA, the CDR3 is TGCGCCAGCAGCCAAGAGCGGGGGGGAACCTACGAGCAGTACTTC. V is TRBV4-1 and J is TRBJ2-7; TRBD2 aligns across 9 bases. J lost 2 bases, V lost 0 bases, and 2 bases had no gene match. The CDR3 length is 15 residues. Germline V gene data show CDR1 as MGHRA and CDR2 as YSYEKL.

The gene calls are TRBV5-1 and TRBJ2-3, with 10 bases matching TRBD2. The germline V gene encodes CDR1 SGHRS and CDR2 YFSETQ. This CDR3 spans 16 amino acids. Trimming removed 3 bases from V and 5 bases from J; junction bases left unmatched: 9. The DNA of the CDR3 is TGCGCCAGCAGCTATCCAGCGGGAGGGCCTAAAGATACGCAGTATTTT. Residues: CASSYPAGGPKDTQYF.

This clonotype was seen repeatedly, ten times or more. This CDR3 is CASSSAASGDTEAFF. The DNA for the CDR3 is TGTGCCAGCAGCTCAGCCGCCTCGGGGGACACTGAAGCTTTCTTT. The chain carries TRBV3-1 and TRBJ1-1; possibly TRBD1 for D (5 bases). With 5 bases removed from V and 3 bases from J, the gap between germline ends came to 16 bases. This CDR3 region has 15 residues. The germline V gene encodes CDR1 LGHDT and CDR2 YNNKEL (reference sequence).

The CDR3 region has the DNA TGCGCCAGCAGTTGGGTAGCCAGCGGGAGCACCGGGGAGCTGTTTTTT. It is translated as CASSWVASGSTGELFF. The rearrangement links TRBV5-1 to TRBJ2-2, with 8 bases matching TRBD2. Per germline, CDR1 SGHRS and CDR2 YFSETQ. The V gene end was trimmed by 5 bases and the J gene end by 4 bases; junction bases not matched to a gene: 10. This CDR3 comprises 16 residues.